This T cell receptor (beta chain) was profiled in a study of CD8+ T cells in alopecia areata (dated by TCRdb to 2016 to 2018). With respect to the entire study: High-throughput TCRbeta sequencing was used to examine T cell clonal expansion in alopecia areata in both the C3H/HeJ mouse model and human patients. On the human side, TCRbeta sequencing was run on scalp tissue and on sorted CD4+ and CD8+ peripheral blood T cells from healthy controls and from alopecia areata patients with either patchy or totalis/universalis disease. Scalp clonality was compared across normal scalp (n=4), patchy alopecia areata scalp (n=8), and alopecia totalis/universalis scalp (n=8). RNA was obtained with the PAXgene miRNA kit for fixed scalp, the miRNeasy kit for PBMCs, and the RNeasy kit for mouse skin. Amplification of TCRbeta CDR3 regions was done by immunoSEQ multiplex PCR using 35 Vbeta forward primers and 13 Jbeta reverse primers. Study-level results and caveats: Compared with normal scalp, lesional scalp, particularly in alopecia totalis/universalis, had higher clonality and more expanded CD8+ clones, which suggests antigenic drive. Shared TCR sequences between patients were less evident than in mice, which may be partly attributable to HLA diversity in the patient population. Scalp TCR repertoire analysis is complicated because resident alphabeta T cells in normal human skin are also sequenced, whereas mouse skin is dominated by gammadelta T cells.

The method behind the library was the immunoSEQ multiplex PCR assay. For TCR sequencing, RNA was extracted from every sample and reverse transcribed into cDNA to serve as template. First-strand cDNA was synthesized with SuperScript III using a 2:1 mix of oligo-dT and random hexamers. A synthetic immune receptor repertoire was used to measure amplification bias, and any remaining bias was corrected computationally. The authors processed their data as follows. Raw reads were preprocessed to remove errors, and CDR3 was defined according to IMGT conventions as the region from the conserved cysteine to phenylalanine. Clonality was computed as 1 minus the Shannon entropy, with the entropy normalized by log2 of the number of productive unique TCRs. Whether scalp clones were CD4 or CD8 was inferred by matching scalp TCRbeta sequences against CD4 and CD8 repertoires sorted from blood. TCRdb's version of the immuneACCESS table is confined to in-frame rearrangements and falls short of the full clone set. An unresolved V gene accounts for under half of the shortfall where checked; the remainder is of unknown origin. V, J and clone size are taken as reported in that table, and D and trimming were inferred from the DNA itself. The sample contains under 130,000 clones, around 50% of them found a single time. The ten largest clones represent 8% to 10% of the sample.

This clone showed up just a few times. Its antigen is not yet known. Within one base of it there is no much larger clone, and no base qualities were kept. After PBMCs were isolated by density centrifugation and stained for CD3, CD4 and CD8, a FACSAria was used to sort CD4+ and CD8+ T cells. Scalp biopsies and blood samples were provided by unaffected controls. Looking up the germline V gene yields CDR1 SNHLY and CDR2 FYNNEI. Taken from cysteine to phenylalanine, the CDR3 has 14 residues. Only the CDR3 DNA is retained, 42 bases long and in frame from the first base. Trimming removed 6 bases from V and 14 bases from J; the gene matches leave 13 bases unexplained.

The sequenced sample consisted of CD4+ T cells sorted from blood. The chain joins TRBV2 to TRBJ1-6; the central 7 bases match TRBD1. The clonotype was recovered from a human donor in good health. CDR3 region: CASRTGTARSALHF. The sequenced DNA is TGTGCCAGCAGGACGGGGACAGCCAGGTCGGCCCTCCACTTT.